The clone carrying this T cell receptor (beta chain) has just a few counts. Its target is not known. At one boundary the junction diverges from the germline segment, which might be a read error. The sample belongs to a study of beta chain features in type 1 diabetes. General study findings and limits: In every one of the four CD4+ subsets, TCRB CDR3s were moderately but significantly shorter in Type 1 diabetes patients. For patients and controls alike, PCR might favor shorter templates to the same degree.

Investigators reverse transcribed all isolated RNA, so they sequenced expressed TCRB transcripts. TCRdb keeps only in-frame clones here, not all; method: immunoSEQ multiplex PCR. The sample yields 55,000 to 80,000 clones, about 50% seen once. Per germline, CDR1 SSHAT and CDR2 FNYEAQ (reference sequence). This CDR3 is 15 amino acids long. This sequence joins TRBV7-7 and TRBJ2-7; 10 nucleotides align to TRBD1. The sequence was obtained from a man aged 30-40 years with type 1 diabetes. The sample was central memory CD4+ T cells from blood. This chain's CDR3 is CASSRGQGKTYEQYF. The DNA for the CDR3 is TGTGCTAGCAGCCGGGGACAGGGGAAGACCTACGAGCAGTACTTC.